This T cell receptor (beta chain) was identified during a study of T cells after yellow fever vaccination. Study-wide results and caveats: The secondary response peaked faster, at day 5 versus 15, but was weaker. Some clonotypes were seen in both the CD4 and the CD8 compartments. These made up a small share and likely arose from convergent recombination. One caveat is that FACS-sorted repertoires could contain abundant clonotypes contaminating from the bulk population.

This clonotype was picked up a small number of times. Its antigen is still unknown. Via MiXCR, TCRdb re-called the 5' RACE reads, giving one row per CDR3 protein. Here the sample spans some 260,000 distinct CDR3 sequences, around 4.9% being singletons. The CDR3 length is 15 residues. The V end was cut by 0 bases, the J end by 6 bases, with 12 bases between. Germline V gene data show CDR1 as LGHNA and CDR2 as YSLEER. The gene calls are TRBV4-3 and TRBJ1-5; TRBD1 is a possible D gene (5 bases). Sequencing used CD4+ T cells sorted from PBMCs, obtained on the day of the yellow fever booster vaccination. The TCR was taken from a man aged 18 to 29 who received the YFV17D yellow fever vaccine. The CDR3 is CASSQDGGGGQPQHF. The CDR3 coding sequence is TGCGCCAGCAGCCAAGATGGGGGTGGCGGTCAGCCCCAGCATTTT.